What follows are 19 T cell receptor beta chains derived from one specimen sequenced in a study of blood T cell repertoires in COVID-19. TCRdb's copy holds only in-frame clones and misses some; the assay was immunoSEQ multiplex PCR. The sample includes 200,000 to 250,000 clones, more than 80% of them seen just once. The sequencing input was peripheral blood. Every receptor here comes from a man in his thirties or forties with COVID-19, enrolled during active disease.

The chain employs TRBV5-6 and TRBJ2-1; possible D gene TRBD2, 7 bases. V was clipped by 7 bases and J by 0 bases, with 17 bases between them. The CDR3 length is 16 residues. Germline CDR1 reads SGHDT; CDR2 reads YYEEEE. CDR3 coding DNA: TGTGCCAGCGCCCCGGCGGGGGCGAGCTCCTACAATGAGCAGTTCTTC. Translating it yields CASAPAGASSYNEQFF. The variable domain in full, completed from reference TRBV5-6 and TRBJ2-1, reads DAGVTQSPTHLIKTRGQQVTLRCSPKSGHDTVSWYQQALGQGPQFIFQYYEEEERQRGNFPDRFSGHQFPNYSSELNVNALLLGDSALYLCASAPAGASSYNEQFFGPGTRLTVL.

The V gene is TRBV11-3, the J gene TRBJ2-1, with 7 bases that match TRBD1. This CDR3 is built from 13 residues. The V gene's germline CDR1 is SGHNT and CDR2 YENEEA. V trimming: 5 bases; J trimming: 6 bases; junction bases outside the gene matches: 4. The CDR3: CASSTGTANEQFF. The CDR3, as DNA: TGTGCCAGCAGCACAGGGACAGCCAATGAGCAGTTCTTC.

The V gene is TRBV4-3, the J gene TRBJ1-5; D gene ambiguous. Germline V gene data show CDR1 as LGHNA and CDR2 as YSLEER. Trimming took off 0 bases at V and 3 bases at J, with 6 bases between the two ends. The CDR3 runs to 14 residues. CDR3 loop: CASSQDLDNQPQHF. CDR3 in DNA: TGCGCCAGCAGCCAAGATTTAGACAATCAGCCCCAGCATTTT.

V usage is TRBV6-5 and J usage is TRBJ1-1; TRBD1 might be the D (5 bases). Germline-derived CDR1 and CDR2 are MNHEY and SVGAGI. The CDR3 runs 15 residues. V was trimmed by 2 bases and J by 3 bases, leaving 13 bases between them. The CDR3 DNA reads TGTGCCAGCAGTTACGCAGGGTTGAAGGACACTGAAGCTTTCTTT. Encoded protein: CASSYAGLKDTEAFF.

The chain links TRBV6-6 to TRBJ2-3; tentative D call: TRBD2 (5 bases). This CDR3 comprises 14 residues. Between the trimmed V and J ends, which lost 6 bases and 1 base, there was a span of 11 bases. CDR1 MNHNY and CDR2 SVGAGI come from the germline V gene (reference sequence). The CDR3: CASSWGAGTDTQYF. In DNA form, the CDR3 reads TGTGCCAGCAGCTGGGGAGCGGGCACAGATACGCAGTATTTT.

The chain recombines TRBV7-9 with TRBJ2-2; the match to TRBD1 covers 10 bases. CDR3 size: 15 residues. Germline-derived CDR1 and CDR2 are SEHNR and FQNEAQ (reference sequence). Trimming removed 8 bases from V and 3 bases from J; junction bases left unmatched: 6. The DNA for the CDR3 is TGTGCCAGCGGCGTGGACAGGGGGTACACCGGGGAGCTGTTTTTT. It yields the protein CASGVDRGYTGELFF.

The chain joins TRBV5-1 to TRBJ2-1; 10 bases are a match to TRBD2. CDR3 length equals 18 residues. J was trimmed by 0 bases and V by 3 bases; bases with no gene match: 9. Per the germline V gene, CDR1 is SGHRS and CDR2 is YFSETQ. CDR3 residues: CASSSPPASGSSYNEQFF. The DNA for the CDR3 is TGCGCCAGCAGCTCCCCCCCCGCTAGCGGGAGCTCCTACAATGAGCAGTTCTTC.

The V and J genes are TRBV18 and TRBJ1-1, with a tentative D call TRBD1 (6 bases). The V gene lost 0 bases and the J gene lost 1 base, with 9 bases spanning the gap. Germline V gene sequence: CDR1 KGHSH, CDR2 LQKENI. The CDR3 spans 15 residues. CDR3 nucleotides: TGTGCCAGCTCACCACCGGGAGGGGGGAACACTGAAGCTTTCTTT. Its translation is CASSPPGGGNTEAFF.

The chain employs TRBV5-1 and TRBJ1-5; D might be TRBD1 (5 bases). V lost 1 base to trimming and J lost 2 bases, with 7 bases between them. The CDR3 spans 14 residues. CDR1 is SGHRS, CDR2 YFSETQ, per germline. CDR3 in DNA: TGCGCCAGCAGCTTGCAAGGGGGCAATCAGCCCCAGCATTTT. Its translation is CASSLQGGNQPQHF.

The chain couples TRBV9 to TRBJ2-7, with TRBD2 as a possible D gene (7 bases). V was shortened by 3 bases and J by 5 bases, with 18 bases between the two germline ends. The CDR3 has 15 residues. Germline V lookup: CDR1 SGDLS, CDR2 YYNGEE. CDR3 loop: CASSGGGLAVHEQYF. In nucleotides, the CDR3 is TGTGCCAGCAGCGGAGGGGGGCTAGCGGTGCACGAGCAGTACTTC.

V gene TRBV5-4 combines with J gene TRBJ1-4, with TRBD1 matching 8 bases. This CDR3 region has 14 residues. From germline, CDR1 is SGHNT and CDR2 YYREEE (reference sequence). The V gene end was trimmed by 2 bases and the J gene end by 8 bases; junction bases not matched to a gene: 5. Here the CDR3 reads CASSFGDRNEKLFF. The CDR3 DNA reads TGTGCCAGCAGCTTTGGGGACAGGAACGAAAAACTGTTTTTT.

The rearrangement joins TRBV7-2 to TRBJ1-2; the D is unclear. Between the trimmed V and J ends, which lost 5 bases and 4 bases, there was a span of 11 bases. CDR1 is SGHTA, CDR2 FQGNSA, per germline. The CDR3 runs to 13 residues. For the CDR3, the DNA is TGTGCCAGCAGCCCGGGAAGGGTCTATGGCTACACCTTC. The encoded protein is CASSPGRVYGYTF.

V usage is TRBV28 and J usage is TRBJ2-6; D unclear. CDR1 and CDR2 (germline): MDHEN, SYDVKM. The CDR3 runs to 15 residues. V was clipped by 6 bases and J by 0 bases, with 9 bases between them. The CDR3 spells CASRHGFSGANVLTF. CDR3 nucleotides: TGTGCCAGCAGGCACGGGTTCTCTGGGGCCAACGTCCTGACTTTC. Full variable domain (missing parts from reference TRBV28 and TRBJ2-6): DVKVTQSSRYLVKRTGEKVFLECVQDMDHENMFWYRQDPGLGLRLIYFSYDVKMKEKGDIPEGYSVSREKKERFSLILESASTNQTSMYLCASRHGFSGANVLTFGAGSRLTVL.

This sequence joins TRBV5-1 and TRBJ1-1; D may be TRBD1 (5 bases). This CDR3 spans 16 amino acids. Germline V gene sequence: CDR1 SGHRS, CDR2 YFSETQ. Deletions cut 4 bases from V and 0 bases from J, with 16 bases between. DNA of the CDR3: TGCGCCAGCAGCCTCCAGGGCCCCGCGGTGAACACTGAAGCTTTCTTT. Protein product: CASSLQGPAVNTEAFF.

In its sample, this clone was seen once. The chain combines TRBV29-1 with TRBJ2-5, with 8 bases matching TRBD1. The V gene end was trimmed by 3 bases and the J gene end by 4 bases; junction bases not matched to a gene: 7. Per germline, CDR1 SQVTM and CDR2 ANQGSEA. This CDR3 has 14 residues. The CDR3 DNA follows: TGCAGCGTTGAGGGACAGGCGTCGGCAGAGACCCAGTACTTC. Translation: CSVEGQASAETQYF.

This sequence joins TRBV6-5 and TRBJ2-7; tentatively, D is TRBD1 (6 bases). CDR1 and CDR2 from the germline V gene are MNHEY and SVGAGI. The V and J ends lost 0 bases and 2 bases respectively, with 14 bases between them. CDR3 length: 16 residues. The DNA for the CDR3 is TGTGCCAGCAGTTACTCGACGGGACAAACAACCTACGAGCAGTACTTC. Translating gives CASSYSTGQTTYEQYF.

The chain is built from TRBV3-1 (or the pseudogene TRBV3-2) and TRBJ1-5; TRBD1 aligns across 7 bases. There are 16 residues in the CDR3. V lost 4 bases, J lost 2 bases, and 8 bases stayed unmatched. Germline values: CDR1 LGHDT, CDR2 YNNKEL (reference sequence). CDR3 coding DNA: TGTGCCAGCAGCCTGCAGGGGGTATCGGGCAATCAGCCCCAGCATTTT. The encoded protein is CASSLQGVSGNQPQHF.

The V gene is TRBV6-5, the J gene TRBJ1-1, with D possibly being TRBD1 (6 bases). V was pared by 4 bases and J by 0 bases, with 15 bases between. Germline V gene data show CDR1 as MNHEY and CDR2 as SVGAGI. This CDR3 is built from 16 residues. This CDR3 reads CASSFQTNRVNTEAFF. Written as DNA, the CDR3 is TGTGCCAGCAGTTTCCAGACGAACAGGGTGAACACTGAAGCTTTCTTT.

The J gene is TRBJ2-7, the V gene TRBV4-3; D might be TRBD1 (5 bases). The CDR3 covers 20 residues. V was clipped by 1 base and J by 0 bases, with 25 bases between them. CDR1 is LGHNA and CDR2 is YSLEER in the germline V gene. CDR3 amino acids: CASSQGWLDIFKISSYEQYF. For the CDR3, the DNA is TGCGCCAGCAGCCAAGGATGGCTGGACATCTTTAAAATAAGCTCCTACGAGCAGTACTTC.